This T cell receptor (beta chain) was found in a study of beta chain features in type 1 diabetes. General observations from the study: Sequencing of cDNA might inflate the share of cells that strongly express TCR. Patients showed naive, central memory and Treg TCRB repertoires that appeared more similar than those of healthy donors.

Worth noting for this clone: Its matching antigen is unknown.

The entirety of the isolated RNA underwent reverse transcription, so expressed TCRB transcripts were sequenced. It was found that naive, central memory and regulatory T cell samples averaged roughly 3.5 million reads. Data came from immunoSEQ multiplex PCR; TCRdb stores just in-frame clones and leaves some out. The sample includes 300,000 or so clones, 7.5% to 9% of them seen just once. Germline V gene lookup returns CDR1 MDHEN and CDR2 SYDVKM. The CDR3 is made up of 15 amino acids. The trim removed 8 bases at V and 2 bases at J, leaving 10 bases unmatched. This sequence was found in a woman aged 18-35 years in good health. The chain couples TRBV28 to TRBJ2-7; the match to TRBD1 covers 9 bases. Input material: central memory CD4+ T cells from blood. CDR3 in amino acids: CASGTPGQGPYEQYF. In nucleotides, the CDR3 is TGTGCCAGCGGGACCCCGGGACAGGGTCCCTACGAGCAGTACTTC.